The 30 T cell receptor beta chains below were found in one sample sequenced in a study of blood T cell repertoires in COVID-19 (dated by TCRdb to about 2020). Receptor libraries were prepared by the immunoSEQ multiplex PCR assay. TCRdb carries this immuneACCESS record with in-frame sequences only. Its versions omit some clonotypes, under half of them owing to an unresolved V gene in the studies checked, with the rest unexplained. Counted in this sample were around 160,000 clones; 89% of them appeared once. Around 2.9% of the sample is in the top ten clones. The sequenced material came from peripheral blood. The receptors shown here come from a man in his sixties with acute or convalescent COVID-19.

The V and J genes are TRBV19 and TRBJ1-1; 8 bases map to TRBD1. Looked up from germline, CDR1 is LNHDA and CDR2 is SQIVND (reference sequence). This CDR3 contains 14 residues. V was pared by 8 bases and J by 0 bases, with 5 bases of the junction left unmatched. The CDR3 sequence is CASYRQGMNTEAFF. CDR3 sequence (DNA): TGTGCCAGTTACCGACAGGGGATGAACACTGAAGCTTTCTTT.

The V gene is TRBV5-1, the J gene TRBJ1-1, with a possible D match to TRBD1 (6 bases). This CDR3 has 15 residues. V lost 1 base, J lost 5 bases, and 15 bases lay in between. Per the germline V gene, CDR1 is SGHRS and CDR2 is YFSETQ. This CDR3 reads CASSLTDRLETEAFF. The DNA of the CDR3 is TGCGCCAGCAGCTTGACTGACAGGCTGGAGACTGAAGCTTTCTTT.

The chain links TRBV3-1 (or the pseudogene TRBV3-2) to TRBJ2-6; D may be TRBD1 (6 bases). Germline CDR1 LGHDT, CDR2 YNNKEL (reference sequence). The CDR3 is 17 amino acids. Trimming took off 1 base at V and 3 bases at J, with 13 bases between the two ends. CDR3 nucleotide sequence: TGTGCCAGCAGCCAAGGTACGGGGACAAGTGGGGCCAACGTCCTGACTTTC. This translates into CASSQGTGTSGANVLTF.

The chain is built from TRBV19 and TRBJ2-3, with 9 nucleotides matching TRBD2. Germline V CDR1 and CDR2: LNHDA, SQIVND (reference sequence). J lost 0 bases, V lost 10 bases, and 8 bases had no gene match. This CDR3 region has 15 residues. The CDR3 DNA follows: TGTGCCACCCCAGGGCGGGGGGGAAGCACAGATACGCAGTATTTT. This codes for CATPGRGGSTDTQYF.

The chain is built from TRBV19 and TRBJ1-3, with 9 bases aligning to TRBD1. The germline V gene has CDR1 LNHDA and CDR2 SQIVND (reference sequence). V lost 5 bases, J lost 1 base, and 6 bases stayed unmatched. The length of the CDR3 is 16 residues. CDR3: CASSAIDRGSGNTIYF. CDR3 coding DNA: TGTGCCAGTAGTGCAATAGACAGGGGGTCTGGAAACACCATATATTTT. Using reference TRBV19 and TRBJ1-3 for the parts outside the CDR3, the full variable domain is DGGITQSPKYLFRKEGQNVTLSCEQNLNHDAMYWYRQDPGQGLRLIYYSQIVNDFQKGDIAEGYSVSREKKESFPLTVTSAQKNPTAFYLCASSAIDRGSGNTIYFGEGSWLTVV.

The chain joins TRBV18 to TRBJ1-1, with 7 nucleotides matching TRBD1. Germline CDR1 KGHSH, CDR2 LQKENI. This CDR3 is 16 amino acids long. V lost 1 base to trimming and J lost 4 bases; unmatched junction nucleotides: 9. Here the CDR3 reads CASSPRAVPGGTEAFF. The CDR3 DNA sequence: TGTGCCAGCTCACCACGGGCCGTTCCAGGGGGCACTGAAGCTTTCTTT. The variable domain in full, with the rest retrieved from reference TRBV18 and TRBJ1-1, is NAGVMQNPRHLVRRRGQEARLRCSPMKGHSHVYWYRQLPEEGLKFMVYLQKENIIDESGMPKERFSAEFPKEGPSILRIQQVVRGDSAAYFCASSPRAVPGGTEAFFGQGTRLTVV.

V usage is TRBV19 and J usage is TRBJ1-2; 7 positions match TRBD1. Germline V gives CDR1 LNHDA, CDR2 SQIVND (reference sequence). The V and J ends lost 5 bases and 7 bases, in that order; junction bases with no gene match: 13. This CDR3 is 15 amino acids long. The CDR3 here is CASSATTEGAGGYTF. CDR3 DNA sequence: TGTGCCAGTAGTGCGACTACAGAGGGGGCCGGTGGCTACACCTTC. Complete variable domain (other parts from reference TRBV19 and TRBJ1-2): DGGITQSPKYLFRKEGQNVTLSCEQNLNHDAMYWYRQDPGQGLRLIYYSQIVNDFQKGDIAEGYSVSREKKESFPLTVTSAQKNPTAFYLCASSATTEGAGGYTFGSGTRLTVV.

V and J are TRBV10-1 and TRBJ1-5, with D tentatively TRBD1 (5 bases). CDR1 is WNHNN, CDR2 SYGVQD, per germline (reference sequence). V was cut by 2 bases and J by 7 bases, with 9 bases left in between. This CDR3 is built from 13 residues. This CDR3 is CASSEIRGQPQHF. The CDR3, as DNA: TGCGCCAGCAGTGAGATACGGGGGCAGCCCCAGCATTTT.

This chain joins TRBV5-1 and TRBJ1-6, with 7 bases lining up with TRBD1. The CDR3 runs 15 residues. With 2 bases clipped from V and 5 bases from J, the junction kept 4 bases outside the gene matches. Germline-derived CDR1 and CDR2 are SGHRS and YFSETQ. Written as DNA, the CDR3 is TGCGCCAGCAGCTTAAACAGGGGAGATAATTCACCCCTCCACTTT. This codes for CASSLNRGDNSPLHF.

V gene TRBV4-1 combines with J gene TRBJ2-7; no clear D. With 5 bases removed from V and 7 bases from J, the gap between germline ends came to 12 bases. Per the germline V gene, CDR1 is MGHRA and CDR2 is YSYEKL. This CDR3 spans 12 amino acids. This CDR3 reads CASSGPGQEQYF. CDR3 in DNA: TGCGCCAGCAGCGGGCCTGGCCAAGAGCAGTACTTC.

CDR3 sequence: CASSQLRDRINGYTF. CDR3 nucleotides: TGCGCCAGCAGCCAACTCCGGGACAGGATAAATGGCTACACCTTC. The V and J genes are TRBV4-3 and TRBJ1-2; 8 nucleotides match TRBD1. With 2 bases clipped from V and 6 bases from J, the junction kept 8 bases outside the gene matches. The V gene's germline CDR1 is LGHNA and CDR2 YSLEER. The CDR3 loop spans 15 amino acids.

This clone came up once. The chain combines TRBV4-2 with TRBJ2-7, with D possibly matching TRBD1 (6 bases). With 0 bases removed from V and 0 bases from J, the gap between germline ends came to 12 bases. In germline, CDR1 is LGHNA, CDR2 YNFKEQ. This CDR3 comprises 16 residues. The CDR3 sequence is CASSQDRQGYSYEQYF. The CDR3 DNA follows: TGTGCCAGCAGCCAAGATAGGCAGGGGTACTCCTACGAGCAGTACTTC.

The rearrangement uses TRBV18 and TRBJ1-1; tentatively, D is TRBD1 (5 bases). Trimming pared 3 bases from V and 1 base from J, leaving 12 bases between. The CDR3 runs to 15 residues. Germline CDR1 KGHSH, CDR2 LQKENI. The CDR3 loop reads CASSPGQGWNTEAFF. The CDR3 DNA sequence: TGTGCCAGCTCACCGGGGCAGGGTTGGAACACTGAAGCTTTCTTT.

This clone was detected only a few times. The rearrangement joins TRBV5-1 to TRBJ1-1; maybe TRBD1 (6 bases). Germline V gene sequence: CDR1 SGHRS, CDR2 YFSETQ. The CDR3 is 14 amino acids. V was trimmed by 4 bases and J by 4 bases, leaving 14 bases between them. The CDR3 here is CASSTGQPATEAFF. As DNA, the CDR3 is TGCGCCAGCAGCACCGGACAGCCGGCCACTGAAGCTTTCTTT.

The V gene is TRBV29-1, the J gene TRBJ2-2; TRBD1 matches 8 bases. J gave up 3 bases and V 6 bases, and 6 bases lay outside the gene matches. Germline assignment: CDR1 SQVTM and CDR2 ANQGSEA. The CDR3 extends over 14 amino acids. The DNA of the CDR3 is TGCAGCGTGGGAATGACAGGGGACACCGGGGAGCTGTTTTTT. Protein product: CSVGMTGDTGELFF.

CDR3 bases: TGTGCCAGCAGCTTGGGGCGGGGGCCTGGGCTAAAAGAGACCCAGTACTTC. Protein: CASSLGRGPGLKETQYF. The chain has TRBV5-6 and TRBJ2-5; maybe TRBD2 (7 bases). Trimming took 0 bases from V and 3 from J, leaving 18 bases between them. The CDR3 is 17 residues long. Germline CDR1 and CDR2: SGHDT and YYEEEE.

This chain joins TRBV6-6 and TRBJ2-1; 10 bases agree with TRBD1. The junction had 6 bases not matched to a gene; V was cut back by 8 bases and J by 5 bases. The germline V gene has CDR1 MNHNY and CDR2 SVGAGI (reference sequence). CDR3 length: 14 amino acids. CDR3 bases: TGTGCCAGCTTTCCGGGACAGGGGCACAATGAGCAGTTCTTC. This translates into CASFPGQGHNEQFF.

CDR3 nucleotides: TGTGCCATCAGCCAGAACACTGAAGCTTTCTTT. Protein product: CAISQNTEAFF. The chain combines TRBV10-3 with TRBJ1-1; unclear D gene. This CDR3 is built from 11 residues. V lost 6 bases and J 1 base, leaving 3 bases between the germline ends. Germline lookup yields CDR1 ENHRY and CDR2 SYGVKD.

The chain links TRBV9 to TRBJ2-7, with D possibly matching TRBD1 (6 bases). V lost 2 bases and J 5 bases, leaving 17 bases between the germline ends. The CDR3 totals 15 residues. Germline CDR1 is SGDLS and CDR2 is YYNGEE. The CDR3: CASSVAMGAKHEQYF. The CDR3 nucleotides read TGTGCCAGCAGCGTGGCTATGGGGGCGAAACACGAGCAGTACTTC.

This clone came up once. This sequence joins TRBV4-2 and TRBJ1-1, with D unclear. Trimming took off 3 bases at V and 1 base at J, with 15 bases between the two ends. Germline V gene lookup returns CDR1 LGHNA and CDR2 YNFKEQ. The CDR3 consists of 16 residues. CDR3 DNA sequence: TGTGCCAGCAGCCACGACACCGGCCCAGGGAACACTGAAGCTTTCTTT. Amino acid sequence: CASSHDTGPGNTEAFF.

This clone was observed a single time. The rearrangement uses TRBV18 and TRBJ1-1; TRBD1 agrees at 9 bases. The CDR3 consists of 15 residues. The J segment lost 2 bases and the V segment lost 1 base, leaving 2 bases of the junction unmatched. Germline CDR1 KGHSH, CDR2 LQKENI. The DNA of the CDR3 is TGTGCCAGCTCACCACAGGACAGGGGCAACACTGAAGCTTTCTTT. Protein sequence: CASSPQDRGNTEAFF.

The chain's CDR3 is CASSLGGTVPYEQYF. Here the CDR3 DNA reads TGTGCCAGCAGCTTAGGTGGGACAGTCCCCTACGAGCAGTACTTC. The V and J genes are TRBV11-2 and TRBJ2-7; the match to TRBD1 covers 7 bases. The germline V gene encodes CDR1 SGHAT and CDR2 FQNNGV. This CDR3 is built from 15 residues. The ends lost 1 base at V and 2 bases at J; junction bases unmatched: 5.

The genes are TRBV7-9 and TRBJ1-4; 10 bases match TRBD1. The V gene end was trimmed by 7 bases and the J gene end by 4 bases; junction bases not matched to a gene: 6. The CDR3 extends over 15 amino acids. CDR1 and CDR2 from the germline V gene are SEHNR and FQNEAQ (reference sequence). The CDR3 here is CASTLGQGVNEKLFF. As DNA, the CDR3 is TGTGCCAGCACCCTAGGACAGGGGGTTAATGAAAAACTGTTTTTT.

V gene TRBV5-1 combines with J gene TRBJ2-2; no definite D call. Germline assignment: CDR1 SGHRS and CDR2 YFSETQ. Between the trimmed V and J ends, which lost 0 bases and 8 bases, there was a span of 8 bases. The CDR3 length is 13 residues. As DNA, the CDR3 is TGCGCCAGCAGCTTGGAGCTACGGGGGGAGCTGTTTTTT. Protein sequence: CASSLELRGELFF.

This chain links TRBV6-5 with TRBJ1-2, with no clear D. V gave up 5 bases and J gave up 7 bases, with 14 bases separating them. Germline CDR1 MNHEY, CDR2 SVGAGI. CDR3 size: 13 residues. CDR3 DNA sequence: TGTGCCAGCAGTAGTAGAGGGCTGGGTGGCTACACCTTC. Protein: CASSSRGLGGYTF.

This clone was recorded only once. The chain is built from TRBV7-9 and TRBJ1-1; D remains ambiguous. The CDR3 extends over 14 amino acids. Between the trimmed V and J ends, which lost 4 bases and 4 bases, there was a span of 13 bases. Germline V CDR1 and CDR2: SEHNR, FQNEAQ (reference sequence). The CDR3 DNA is TGTGCCAGCAGCTATAGTACGGGAAGCACTGAAGCTTTCTTT. It translates to CASSYSTGSTEAFF.

This rearrangement joins TRBV7-6 to TRBJ2-7, with D tentatively TRBD1 (6 bases). Germline CDR1 is SGHVS and CDR2 is FNYEAQ. Deletions cut 3 bases from V and 2 bases from J, with 14 bases between. CDR3 length: 15 amino acids. CDR3 residues: CASSFDDRLTYEQYF. CDR3 nucleotides: TGTGCCAGCAGCTTTGACGACAGGCTGACCTACGAGCAGTACTTC.

This clone was observed a handful of times. Other DNA sequences in the sample encode the same CDR3. The chain recombines TRBV3-1 (or the pseudogene TRBV3-2) with TRBJ1-1; D is uncertain. CDR3 length: 11 amino acids. Germline lookup yields CDR1 LGHDT and CDR2 YNNKEL (reference sequence). The V end was cut by 6 bases, the J end by 4 bases, with 6 bases between. CDR3 sequence reads: CASRGGTEAFF. The CDR3 DNA reads TGTGCCAGCAGAGGAGGCACTGAAGCTTTCTTT.

The genes are TRBV24-1 and TRBJ1-5; the D is unclear. Germline-derived CDR1 and CDR2 are KGHDR and SFDVKD. The CDR3 is made up of 14 amino acids. The V end lost 5 bases, the J end lost 2 bases, and 9 bases lay between the germline ends. The CDR3 is CATSAPGGNQPQHF. The DNA of the CDR3 is TGTGCCACCAGTGCCCCAGGCGGCAATCAGCCCCAGCATTTT.

The chain links TRBV5-1 to TRBJ2-7; 11 bases fit TRBD1. The V gene's germline CDR1 is SGHRS and CDR2 YFSETQ. The CDR3 sequence is 16 residues long. V dropped 6 bases and J dropped 1; count of bases not matched to a gene: 9. The CDR3 is CASKSWTGGKSYEQYF. CDR3 nucleotides: TGCGCCAGCAAGTCGTGGACAGGGGGCAAGTCCTACGAGCAGTACTTC.